The present T cell receptor beta chain was sequenced within a study of T cells in Graves' hyperthyroidism and ophthalmopathy. Study-level points and caveats: Ophthalmopathy onset followed model prediction by a median about 6.9 months. Most thyroid clonotypes with frequency above 0.001 were detected in blood.

Of note for this clonotype: Its antigen remains unidentified.

Amplification yielded TCR beta CDR3 regions, with RNA transcripts as the source. The HTBI primer set drove a first-round RT-PCR of the TCR CDR3. TCRdb re-called the multiplex PCR reads with MiXCR, one entry per CDR3 protein. Among 450,000 to 650,000 distinct CDR3 sequences listed, under 20% were seen once. The CDR3 consists of 18 residues. Trimming cost V 5 bases and J 6 bases; bases outside gene matches: 12. CDR1 is SGHTA and CDR2 is FQGTGA in the germline V gene. A patient was excluded if there was uncontrolled infection, other autoimmune disease, pregnancy or lactation. PBMCs were obtained from about 9 ml fresh peripheral blood.

The source is a woman between 18 and 29 years old with Graves' ophthalmopathy. Source material: blood. This chain links TRBV7-3 with TRBJ2-3; 15 nucleotides match TRBD2. Here the CDR3 reads CASSPLGGGLAGGDTQYF. The CDR3 bases are TGTGCCAGCAGCCCCCTCGGGGGTGGACTAGCGGGGGGGGATACGCAGTATTTT.